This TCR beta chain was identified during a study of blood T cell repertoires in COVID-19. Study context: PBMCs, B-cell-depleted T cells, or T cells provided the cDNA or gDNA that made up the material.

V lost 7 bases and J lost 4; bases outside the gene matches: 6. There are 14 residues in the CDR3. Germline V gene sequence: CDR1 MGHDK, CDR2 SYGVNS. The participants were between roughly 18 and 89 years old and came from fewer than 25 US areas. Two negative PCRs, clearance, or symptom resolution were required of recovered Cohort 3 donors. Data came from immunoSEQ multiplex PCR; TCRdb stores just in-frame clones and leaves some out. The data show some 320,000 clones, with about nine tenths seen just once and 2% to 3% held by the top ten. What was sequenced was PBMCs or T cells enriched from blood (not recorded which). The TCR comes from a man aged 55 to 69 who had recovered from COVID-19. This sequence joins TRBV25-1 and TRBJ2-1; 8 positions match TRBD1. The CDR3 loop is CASTRDRLYNEQFF. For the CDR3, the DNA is TGTGCCAGCACTAGGGACAGGCTATACAATGAGCAGTTCTTC.